This TCR beta chain was recovered during a study of graft-versus-host responses after intestinal transplantation. About the study: Each of the recipients got a multivisceral, liver-intestinal, or isolated intestinal transplant.

As regards this clone: The antigen remains undetermined.

Study results and limitations: GvH clones occurred in recipient marrow; some first appeared in ileum or blood. Graft-versus-host to host-versus-graft clonal ratios in allografts were high in patients with graft-donor T cell macrochimerism.

The CDR3 contains 13 residues. Trimming removed 4 bases at V and 6 bases at J, with 13 bases between. The germline CDR1 and CDR2 sequences are SGHRS and YFSETQ. Assay: immunoSEQ multiplex PCR; the TCRdb copy retains only in-frame clones and omits some. The table includes more than 65,000 clones, approximately 90% detected once. Specimen: unstimulated CD8+ T cells sorted from spleen or lymph node cells, collected before transplant. The receptor was derived from a human donor who was the organ donor for an intestinal transplant. This chain links TRBV5-1 with TRBJ1-1, with D tentatively TRBD1 (5 bases). This CDR3 is CASSPTSGSEAFF. DNA for the CDR3: TGCGCCAGCAGCCCTACTTCAGGGTCTGAAGCTTTCTTT.